Sequencing of this TCR beta chain was carried out in a study of shared clonotypes between healthy human individuals. About the research overall: There were three CD4 naive, three CD4 memory, two CD8 naive and one CD8 memory plates per donor. Study results and caveats: Non-shared clonotypes showed lower generation probabilities than clonotypes common to all four donors. Among donors, clonotype sharing was expected to be affected by sequencing depth.

Notes on this clone: Antigen: not known.

A CD45RA-negative memory subset and a CD45RA+ naive subset were separated from the CD4+ cells. Germline-derived CDR1 and CDR2 are SQVTM and ANQGSEA. The V gene end was trimmed by 7 bases and the J gene end by 5 bases; junction bases not matched to a gene: 10. This CDR3 is 13 amino acids long. Sequencing used immunoSEQ multiplex PCR; TCRdb keeps in-frame clones, though not all of them. The sample holds over 2 million clones, around 93% seen once. Sequenced sample: naive CD4+ T cells from PBMCs. Specified subset: CD45RA+ positively selected. The receptor was derived from a man aged 18 to 29 in good health. Some clones in this sample may be carry-over from other donors' samples. The V gene is TRBV29-1, the J gene TRBJ1-1; the match to TRBD1 covers 7 bases. In DNA, the CDR3 is TGCAGCGCTAACAGGGGCAGGGGAACTGAAGCTTTCTTT. Translation gives CSANRGRGTEAFF.